This T cell receptor (beta chain) is from a study of chemoradiotherapy in HPV16-positive cancers. About the study: Candidate HPV-specific clones and shared TCR motifs came from a couple of HPV16-positive patients.

The length of the CDR3 is 16 residues. Profiled with immunoSEQ multiplex PCR; TCRdb holds only in-frame clones, not every one. The sample consists of tens of thousands of clones, approximately 73% of them appearing once. On this clone itself: What it binds is not known.

General study points: HPV-specific T cells were functionally defined from only two HPV16-positive patients. Non-HPV-specific T cells did not expand in tumors during treatment, whereas candidate HPV-specific clones and E7-related motifs did.

The sequence was obtained from a human donor with HPV-associated anogenital cancer. This sample was gathered from a patient who underwent chemoradiotherapy. This rearrangement joins TRBV1 to TRBJ2-3; the D call TRBD1 from the table was never checked on the DNA. TRBV1 is labeled a pseudogene. The DNA for the CDR3 is TGCACCAGCAGCCAAGCACCGGGACAGGGGGCAGATACGCAGTATTTT. Translated: CTSSQAPGQGADTQYF.